The clone carrying this T cell receptor (beta chain) was counted many times. What it recognizes is unknown. The TCR library protocol attached unique molecular identifiers to the individual cDNA molecules. TCRdb fed the 5' RACE reads into MiXCR, producing one record per CDR3 protein. The table includes about 35,000 distinct CDR3 sequences, 5.5% detected once. This sample stems from a study of early T cells in non-severe SARS-CoV-2 infection. J gave up 5 bases and V 3 bases, and 9 bases lay outside the gene matches. Per the germline V gene, CDR1 is SGHTA and CDR2 is FQGNSA. This CDR3 has 16 amino acids. General observations from the study: VDJdb matching skewed toward anti-spike CD8 responses, missing private and CD4 specificities.

The V and J genes are TRBV7-2 and TRBJ1-5; 8 bases agree with TRBD1. The TCR sequence derives from an adult who was a healthcare worker with PCR-confirmed SARS-CoV-2 infection or an uninfected control (not recorded which). The source was whole blood, collected at baseline. In DNA, the CDR3 is TGTGCCAGCAGCTTGACACGGACAGGGAGCCATCAGCCCCAGCATTTT. Its translation is CASSLTRTGSHQPQHF.